A single sample is the source of the 8 T cell receptor beta chains below, sequenced in a study of blood T cells in healthy people across ages. A second PCR, run for roughly 7 to 11 cycles, used a sample-barcoded 5' primer plus a J-beta primer mix. One entry per CDR3 protein, called by TCRdb with MiXCR from the 5' RACE reads. The sample yields hundreds of thousands of distinct CDR3 sequences, roughly three fifths seen once. The sequenced material came from blood. These receptors were collected from a man aged 35-49 years in good health.

Comments on this clonotype: One end of the junction varies from germline; a read error may be responsible. Here the CDR3 reads CVSGLVGQGRDDYTF. The CDR3 nucleotides are TGTGTTAGTGGTTTGGTCGGACAGGGGAGGGATGACTACACCTTC. The V call is TRBV12-5, the J call TRBJ1-2, with 9 bases aligning to TRBD1. The CDR3 is 15 residues long. Looked up from germline, CDR1 is LGHNT and CDR2 is FRNRAP.

The chain is built from TRBV15 and TRBJ1-1; 7 bases fit TRBD1. Germline lookup yields CDR1 LNHNV and CDR2 YYDKDF (reference sequence). Germline trimming cut 0 bases from V and 10 bases from J; bases unmatched to any gene: 8. The CDR3 is made up of 14 amino acids. This CDR3 is CATSRDLSQGRAFF. CDR3 sequence (DNA): TGTGCCACCAGCAGAGATCTCTCACAGGGGAGAGCTTTCTTT.

The rearrangement uses TRBV29-1 and TRBJ2-4; 10 bases agree with TRBD1. This CDR3 has 18 residues. CDR1 SQVTM and CDR2 ANQGSEA come from the germline V gene. With V trimmed by 1 base and J by 1 base, 10 bases remained unmatched. The CDR3 here is CSVEAWTGGSRAKNIQYF. The CDR3 bases are TGCAGCGTTGAAGCCTGGACAGGGGGGTCGAGGGCCAAAAACATTCAGTACTTC. Full variable domain (outside the CDR3, taken from reference TRBV29-1 and TRBJ2-4): SAVISQKPSRDICQRGTSLTIQCQVDSQVTMMFWYRQQPGQSLTLIATANQGSEATYESGFVIDKFPISRPNLTFSTLTVSNMSPEDSSIYLCSVEAWTGGSRAKNIQYFGAGTRLSVL.

The chain couples TRBV12-3 or TRBV12-4 to TRBJ2-3; D gene uncertain. V was shortened by 6 bases and J by 5 bases, with 24 bases between the two germline ends. The CDR3 extends over 17 amino acids. The CDR3 bases are TGTGCCAGCAGCCTATACAGCGCGAGATTGGGCGGAGATACGCAGTATTTT. It yields the protein CASSLYSARLGGDTQYF.

This sequence joins TRBV29-1 and TRBJ1-2, with D perhaps TRBD1 (5 bases). V dropped 4 bases and J dropped 5 bases, with 11 bases sitting between them. Germline assignment: CDR1 SQVTM and CDR2 ANQGSEA. The CDR3 totals 12 residues. The CDR3 DNA reads TGCAGCGTTGTCGCAGGGTCTTATGGCTACACCTTC. It is translated as CSVVAGSYGYTF.

The DNA of the CDR3 is TGTGCCATCAGTGAAGACGGGGAGGCCTCGGTCTACATTCAGTACTTC. Its translation: CAISEDGEASVYIQYF. The genes are TRBV10-3 and TRBJ2-4; TRBD2 might be the D (6 bases). Germline V gene sequence: CDR1 ENHRY, CDR2 SYGVKD. The CDR3 has 16 residues. The V and J ends lost 3 bases and 8 bases respectively, with 20 bases between them.

This chain joins TRBV30 and TRBJ2-5; the D is unclear. The germline CDR1 and CDR2 sequences are GTSNPN and SVGIG (reference sequence). Trimming stripped 0 bases from V and 3 bases from J, with 8 bases between. The CDR3 sequence is 13 residues long. The CDR3 loop is CAWSVRPKETQYF. In DNA, the CDR3 is TGTGCCTGGAGTGTACGGCCAAAAGAGACCCAGTACTTC.

In regard to this clonotype: A much larger clone sits a single nucleotide away, making a read error possible. The gene calls are TRBV7-9 and TRBJ2-4; tentatively, D is TRBD1 (6 bases). The J call is uncertain, as TRBJ2-7 better fits the DNA end. From germline, CDR1 is SEHNR and CDR2 FQNEAQ (reference sequence). CDR3 length: 12 amino acids. CDR3 amino acids: CASSRTEYEQYF. CDR3 DNA: TGTGCCAGCAGCCGGACAGAGTACGAGCAGTACTTC.